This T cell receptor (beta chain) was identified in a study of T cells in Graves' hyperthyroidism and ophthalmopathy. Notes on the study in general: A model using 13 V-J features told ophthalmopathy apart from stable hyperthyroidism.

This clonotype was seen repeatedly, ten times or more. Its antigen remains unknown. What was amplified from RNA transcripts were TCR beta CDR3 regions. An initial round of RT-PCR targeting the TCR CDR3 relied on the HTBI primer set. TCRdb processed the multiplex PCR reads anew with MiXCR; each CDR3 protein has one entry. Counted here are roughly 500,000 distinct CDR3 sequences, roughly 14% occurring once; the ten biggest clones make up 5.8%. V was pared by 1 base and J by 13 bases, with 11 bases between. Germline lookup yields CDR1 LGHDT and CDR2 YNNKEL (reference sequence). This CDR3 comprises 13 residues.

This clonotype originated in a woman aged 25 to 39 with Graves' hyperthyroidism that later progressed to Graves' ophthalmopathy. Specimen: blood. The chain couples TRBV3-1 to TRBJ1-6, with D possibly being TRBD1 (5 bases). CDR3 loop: CASSQGGDRPLHF. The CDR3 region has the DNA TGTGCCAGCAGCCAAGGGGGGGATAGGCCCCTCCACTTT.